This T cell receptor (beta chain) derives from a study of T cell responses to AZD1222 COVID-19 vaccine. The study, taken as a whole, reports: White British donors predominated, females outnumbered males, and clonal diversity was possibly underestimated.

Worth noting for this clone: The antigen is not known.

Germline assignment: CDR1 LNHDA and CDR2 SQIVND (reference sequence). This CDR3 has 16 residues. Trimming shortened V by 6 bases and J by 5 bases, and 19 bases separated the two germline ends. Using immunoSEQ multiplex PCR, the repertoire was profiled, and TCRdb retains in-frame clones only, with some absent. This sample has 40,000 to 55,000 clones; around three quarters occur once, and the top ten carry less than 5%. The sequence was obtained from an adult in good health. The chain recombines TRBV19 with TRBJ2-2, with a tentative D call TRBD1 (5 bases). Here the sequenced sample was peripheral blood, taken on day 0 of AZD1222 vaccination. The CDR3 DNA sequence: TGTGCCAGTAGAGGGGTGTGGGGCCCAGATACCGGGGAGCTGTTTTTT. This codes for CASRGVWGPDTGELFF.